Detailed here is one TCR beta chain. The sample originates from a study of blood T cells in healthy people across ages. For the second PCR, which ran for about 6 to 11 cycles, a sample-barcoded 5' primer and a J-beta primer mix were used. TCRdb used MiXCR to reprocess the 5' RACE reads, holding one entry per CDR3 protein. The repertoire includes about 640,000 distinct CDR3 sequences, approximately 40% of them detected once, and around 30% sits in the top ten. This clonotype was sampled from a man older than 75 in good health. Sample: blood.

CDR3 DNA sequence: TGTGCCTGGGACAGGGCCTTGGGGGAGACCCAGTACTTC. Translated, it gives CAWDRALGETQYF. The J gene is TRBJ2-5, the V gene TRBV30, with 7 bases lining up with TRBD1. The length of the CDR3 is 13 residues. After removal of 5 bases from V and 5 bases from J, the junction contained 8 bases not matched to a gene. Germline V gene lookup returns CDR1 GTSNPN and CDR2 SVGIG (reference sequence).